These 7 T cell receptor beta chains were all obtained from the same sample, sequenced in a study of cytomegalovirus exposure and HLA in healthy donors. Profiling relied on immunoSEQ multiplex PCR, and the TCRdb table lists in-frame clones only, not all of them. The sample contains roughly 180,000 clones, around 86% of which appear only once. Material: PBMCs. The receptors originated from a man aged 25-40 years in good health and CMV-seropositive.

The J gene is TRBJ1-3, the V gene TRBV6-1; D may be TRBD1 (5 bases). This CDR3 is 15 amino acids long. The germline gives CDR1 MNHNS, CDR2 SASEGT. V lost 4 bases, J lost 0 bases, and 10 bases lay in between. The CDR3 region has the DNA TGTGCCAGCAGTGTTGGACACAGCTCTGGAAACACCATATATTTT. As protein: CASSVGHSSGNTIYF.

This chain links TRBV27 with TRBJ2-5, with 14 bases matching TRBD2. There are 17 residues in the CDR3. Germline V gene sequence: CDR1 MNHEY, CDR2 SMNVEV (reference sequence). The V segment lost 4 bases and the J segment 0 bases; nucleotides outside the gene matches: 4. The CDR3 region has the DNA TGTGCCAGCAGTTCGGGGACTAGCGGGGGTGACCAAGAGACCCAGTACTTC. It codes for CASSSGTSGGDQETQYF.

The genes are TRBV5-1 and TRBJ1-2, with TRBD1 identical over 9 bases. Germline lookup yields CDR1 SGHRS and CDR2 YFSETQ. Losses at the gene ends were 0 bases for V and 8 bases for J; bases not matched to a gene: 11. CDR3 length equals 16 residues. The DNA for the CDR3 is TGCGCCAGCAGCTTGGAAGGGACAGGGAGCGTAGAGGGCTACACCTTC. This gives the protein CASSLEGTGSVEGYTF. The complete variable domain, with remaining parts taken from reference TRBV5-1 and TRBJ1-2, reads KAGVTQTPRYLIKTRGQQVTLSCSPISGHRSVSWYQQTPGQGLQFLFEYFSETQRNKGNFPGRFSGRQFSNSRSEMNVSTLELGDSALYLCASSLEGTGSVEGYTFGSGTRLTVV.

The CDR3 protein is CATKQREGSYEQYF. The CDR3 bases are TGTGCCACCAAACAGCGGGAGGGGTCCTACGAGCAGTACTTC. The chain employs TRBV15 and TRBJ2-7; 10 nucleotides line up with TRBD2. V trimming: 7 bases; J trimming: 1 base; junction bases outside the gene matches: 4. The CDR3 extends over 14 amino acids. Germline CDR1 reads LNHNV; CDR2 reads YYDKDF (reference sequence).

This clone was seen a handful of times. The chain carries TRBV19 and TRBJ2-7, with 10 bases matching TRBD2. With 3 bases clipped from V and 4 bases from J, the junction kept 6 bases outside the gene matches. The CDR3 is made up of 15 amino acids. Germline loops: CDR1 LNHDA, CDR2 SQIVND (reference sequence). CDR3 sequence reads: CASSIVAGGRYEQYF. DNA for the CDR3: TGTGCCAGTAGTATCGTAGCGGGGGGTCGGTACGAGCAGTACTTC.

The rearrangement uses TRBV10-2 and TRBJ2-4; the D is unclear. With 1 base removed from V and 0 bases from J, the gap between germline ends came to 10 bases. Germline CDR1 is WSHSY and CDR2 is SAAADI. The CDR3 is 16 residues long. The CDR3 DNA reads TGCGCCAGCAGTGAGTTGGAGCGTGTAGCCAAAAACATTCAGTACTTC. Translating it yields CASSELERVAKNIQYF.

V gene TRBV5-1 combines with J gene TRBJ1-1; D is possibly TRBD1 (5 bases). CDR3 size: 13 residues. Trimming left V 6 bases short and J 1 base short, with 10 bases between. Germline CDR1 is SGHRS and CDR2 is YFSETQ. The CDR3 spells CASTLGGNTEAFF. CDR3 coding DNA: TGCGCCAGCACCCTGGGGGGGAACACTGAAGCTTTCTTT.